The clone carrying this TCR beta chain was counted between two and nine times. Its antigen is not known. The CDR3 is 14 amino acids. The germline V and J ends were trimmed by 1 base and 2 bases, with 8 bases remaining between them. Unique molecular identifiers were added to individual cDNA molecules. One entry per CDR3 protein, called by TCRdb with MiXCR from the 5' RACE reads. The sample consists of about 71,000 distinct CDR3 sequences, roughly an eighth of them appearing once. The record originates from a study of early T cells in non-severe SARS-CoV-2 infection. Across the whole study: Bulk RNA taken from unsorted whole blood was sequenced, leaving chains unpaired. Study results and caveats: Matching against VDJdb likely underestimated virus-specific expansions, favoring anti-spike CD8.

V usage is TRBV12-3 or TRBV12-4 and J usage is TRBJ2-5, with D possibly being TRBD1 or TRBD2 (6 bases each). Sequences were obtained from whole blood. The receptor was isolated from an adult who was a healthcare worker with PCR-confirmed SARS-CoV-2 infection or an uninfected control (not recorded which). CDR3 DNA sequence: TGTGCCAGCAGTTTAGGGGGGGCTCAAGAGACCCAGTACTTC. It yields the protein CASSLGGAQETQYF.